These T cell receptor beta chains were read from a single sample in a study of cytomegalovirus exposure and HLA in healthy donors. Produced via immunoSEQ multiplex PCR; TCRdb's table is partial and in-frame only. This repertoire shows 65,000 to 80,000 clones, under 80% found once; its top ten account for about 8.6%. Sequenced sample: PBMCs. The receptors derive from a man aged 40-49 years in good health and CMV-seropositive. The CDR3 runs from the conserved cysteine through the conserved F or W. The D gene is left open where the match is weak. Rows may omit the clone size; those that give it use once, few, many or a size class.

TRBJ2-6 TRBV6-6 TRBD1 - CASRDRGGFGANVLTF TGTGCCAGCAGAGACAGAGGGGGCTTTGGGGCCAACGTCCTGACTTTC
TRBJ2-1 TRBV7-2 TRBD2 - CASSPGIPIAGGRLVEQFF TGTGCCAGCAGCCCTGGGATCCCAATAGCGGGGGGCCGCCTGGTTGAGCAGTTCTTC
TRBJ2-2 TRBV7-8 - - CASSLQTLINTGELFF TGTGCCAGCAGCTTACAGACACTGATCAACACCGGGGAGCTGTTTTTT
TRBJ2-6 TRBV7-2 TRBD2 - CASSPGRTSALGVLTF TGTGCCAGCAGCCCAGGTCGGACTAGCGCCTTGGGTGTCCTGACTTTC
TRBJ2-7 TRBV9 TRBD2 - CASSVGTSGYYEQYF TGTGCCAGCAGCGTAGGTACTAGCGGTTATTACGAGCAGTACTTC
TRBJ2-3 TRBV4-1 TRBD2 - CASSQVPAGGTADTQYF TGCGCCAGCAGCCAAGTCCCAGCGGGGGGGACAGCAGATACGCAGTATTTT
TRBJ2-1 TRBV27 TRBD1 - CASIRQGTNEQFF TGTGCCAGCATTAGACAGGGTACCAATGAGCAGTTCTTC
TRBJ2-1 TRBV28 - - CAANTPRLRNEQFF TGTGCCGCTAATACCCCCCGACTCCGCAATGAGCAGTTCTTC
TRBJ2-3 TRBV7-6 TRBD2 - CASSRLSVSGGTDTQYF TGTGCCAGCAGCCGTCTTAGTGTTAGCGGGGGAACAGATACGCAGTATTTT
TRBJ2-3 TRBV4-2 TRBD2 - CASSQVPFRLAGGTDTQYF TGTGCCAGCAGCCAAGTCCCTTTTCGACTAGCGGGAGGAACAGATACGCAGTATTTT
TRBJ1-5 TRBV19 - few CASSLEGRDNQPQHF TGTGCCAGTAGTTTAGAGGGGCGAGACAATCAGCCCCAGCATTTT
TRBJ1-2 TRBV19 - - CASSIGQHYGYTF TGTGCCAGTAGTATTGGGCAGCACTATGGCTACACCTTC
TRBJ1-5 TRBV2 - - CASTPATGSQPQHF TGTGCCAGCACTCCGGCTACAGGAAGCCAGCCCCAGCATTTT
TRBJ2-1 TRBV9 - - CASSPETGLNEQFF TGTGCCAGCAGCCCAGAAACAGGGCTGAATGAGCAGTTCTTC
TRBJ1-1 TRBV14 - - CASSQAPRTEAFF TGTGCCAGCAGCCAAGCTCCCAGGACTGAAGCTTTCTTT
TRBJ2-7 TRBV25-1 - - CASKTETHYEQYF TGTGCCAGCAAGACAGAGACCCATTACGAGCAGTACTTC
TRBJ1-5 TRBV9 - few CASSQSGNQPQHF TGTGCCAGCAGCCAAAGCGGGAATCAGCCCCAGCATTTT
TRBJ1-4 TRBV15 TRBD1 - CATSSETGFNEKLFF TGTGCCACCAGCAGTGAGACAGGGTTTAATGAAAAACTGTTTTTT
TRBJ1-5 TRBV4-1 TRBD1 - CASSHLGERGLIGNQPQHF TGCGCCAGCAGCCACCTCGGGGAGAGGGGGCTTATCGGCAATCAGCCCCAGCATTTT
TRBJ1-1 TRBV19 TRBD1 - CASSPGTGFMNTEAFF TGTGCCAGTAGTCCCGGGACAGGGTTTATGAACACTGAAGCTTTCTTT
TRBJ1-3 TRBV5-4 TRBD1 once CASSSGTGAGNTIYF TGTGCCAGCAGCTCGGGGACAGGGGCTGGAAACACCATATATTTT
TRBJ1-1 TRBV20-1 TRBD1 - CSASTGPEAFF TGCAGTGCCTCGACAGGGCCTGAAGCTTTCTTT
TRBJ1-1 TRBV29-1 - - CSVEQNQGTEAFF TGCAGCGTTGAACAGAACCAGGGAACTGAAGCTTTCTTT
TRBJ2-7 TRBV28 TRBD1 - CASIPGQGKSGQYF TGTGCCAGCATCCCGGGACAGGGAAAGTCCGGGCAGTACTTC
TRBJ2-3 TRBV6-5 TRBD1 few CASSYSRTGWSDTQYF TGTGCCAGCAGTTACTCTCGGACAGGGTGGTCAGATACGCAGTATTTT
TRBJ1-5 TRBV5-5 TRBD1 - CASSLAGQGVPQHF TGTGCCAGCAGCTTGGCGGGACAGGGAGTGCCCCAGCATTTT
TRBJ1-1 TRBV21-1 - - CASSRPGGRDTEAFF TGTGCCAGCAGCAGGCCTGGGGGCCGGGACACTGAAGCTTTCTTT
TRBJ2-7 TRBV6-6 TRBD2 - CASSYSKGRDEQYF TGTGCCAGCAGTTACTCGAAGGGGAGGGACGAGCAGTACTTC
TRBJ1-1 TRBV29-1 - - CSVDYRRTEAFF TGCAGCGTTGACTACAGAAGAACTGAAGCTTTCTTT
TRBJ1-5 TRBV11-2 TRBD1 few CASSSDRDQPQHF TGTGCCAGCAGCTCAGACAGGGATCAGCCCCAGCATTTT
TRBJ1-1 TRBV4-2 - - CASSLGALRGGDTEAFF TGTGCCAGCAGCCTGGGGGCCCTACGTGGGGGTGACACTGAAGCTTTCTTT
TRBJ2-7 TRBV7-8 TRBD2 - CASSETTSGFSYEQYF TGTGCCAGCAGCGAAACGACTAGCGGATTCTCCTACGAGCAGTACTTC
TRBJ1-4 TRBV28 - - CASSLGLTNEKLFF TGTGCCAGCAGTTTAGGGCTAACTAATGAAAAACTGTTTTTT
TRBJ2-3 TRBV6-4 TRBD2 few CASSDSGGATDTQYF TGTGCCAGCAGTGATAGCGGGGGGGCCACAGATACGCAGTATTTT
TRBJ1-5 TRBV19 TRBD1 - CASTYRGLGQPQHF TGTGCCAGTACCTACAGGGGGCTCGGACAGCCCCAGCATTTT
TRBJ1-5 TRBV19 TRBD1 - CASSTLGTGGVQPQHF TGTGCCAGTAGTACCCTCGGGACAGGGGGCGTTCAGCCCCAGCATTTT
TRBJ2-1 TRBV4-1 - - CASSQGRGVVNNEQFF TGCGCCAGCAGCCAAGGGAGGGGTGTTGTCAACAATGAGCAGTTCTTC
TRBJ2-7 TRBV30 - - CAWSVPREFGEQYF TGTGCCTGGAGTGTACCCCGGGAGTTTGGCGAGCAGTACTTC
TRBJ1-1 TRBV4-3 - - CASSQGGGTTEAFF TGCGCCAGCAGCCAAGGGGGGGGGACCACTGAAGCTTTCTTT
TRBJ1-3 TRBV19 TRBD1 - CATQDRANGNTIYF TGTGCCACTCAGGACAGGGCAAACGGAAACACCATATATTTT
TRBJ2-2 TRBV2 TRBD1 - CARGQGDTGELFF TGTGCCAGGGGACAGGGGGACACCGGGGAGCTGTTTTTT
TRBJ1-2 TRBV6-5 - - CASSYSADTNYGYTF TGTGCCAGCAGTTACTCCGCGGACACTAACTATGGCTACACCTTC
TRBJ1-5 TRBV19 - - CASSVGVAQPQHF TGTGCCAGTAGTGTCGGGGTGGCCCAGCCCCAGCATTTT
TRBJ2-7 TRBV6-5 - - CATLTDDYEQYF TGTGCCACCTTGACAGATGACTACGAGCAGTACTTC
TRBJ2-3 TRBV5-1 TRBD2 - CASSSTAGGPSTDTQYF TGCGCCAGCAGCAGTACAGCGGGAGGGCCATCCACAGATACGCAGTATTTT
TRBJ2-7 TRBV4-2 TRBD2 - CASSQGDRDYRSYEQYF TGTGCCAGCAGCCAAGGGGACCGGGACTACCGCTCCTACGAGCAGTACTTC
TRBJ1-1 TRBV7-9 - - CASSPGGPEAFF TGTGCCAGCAGCCCGGGGGGCCCCGAAGCTTTCTTT
TRBJ1-1 TRBV19 TRBD1 - CASSIGQVGTEAFF TGTGCCAGTAGTATCGGACAGGTCGGTACTGAAGCTTTCTTT
TRBJ2-1 TRBV13 TRBD2 - CASSARRAGVFDEQFF TGTGCCAGCAGCGCCCGGAGGGCGGGAGTGTTCGATGAGCAGTTCTTC
TRBJ2-5 TRBV7-2 TRBD2 - CASSLQRERMRETQYF TGTGCCAGCAGCTTACAGCGGGAGAGAATGCGGGAGACCCAGTACTTC
TRBJ1-2 TRBV7-9 - few CASSLASERGYTF TGTGCCAGCAGCTTAGCGTCTGAGAGGGGCTACACCTTC
TRBJ1-5 TRBV10-3 - - CAISEFLSNQPQHF TGTGCCATCAGTGAGTTCCTTAGCAATCAGCCCCAGCATTTT
TRBJ2-2 TRBV9 - - CATNRVAGELFF TGTGCCACCAACCGGGTGGCCGGGGAGCTGTTTTTT
TRBJ2-2 TRBV9 - - CASSVKGAGELFF TGTGCCAGCAGCGTGAAGGGGGCCGGGGAGCTGTTTTTT
TRBJ1-5 TRBV2 TRBD1 - CASSGLQGGSNQPQHF TGTGCCAGCAGTGGGTTACAGGGGGGGAGCAATCAGCCCCAGCATTTT
TRBJ2-7 TRBV4-2 TRBD2 - CASSPLLADSSYEQYF TGTGCCAGCAGCCCTCTACTAGCGGATAGCTCCTACGAGCAGTACTTC
TRBJ2-7 TRBV9 - - CASSVAGGLTRQYF TGTGCCAGCAGCGTAGCAGGGGGACTTACGAGGCAGTACTTC
TRBJ1-1 TRBV27 - - CASSSRVGNTEAFF TGTGCCAGCAGTTCCAGGGTAGGGAACACTGAAGCTTTCTTT
TRBJ1-1 TRBV9 - many CASSPMNTEAFF TGTGCCAGCAGCCCCATGAACACTGAAGCTTTCTTT
TRBJ2-7 TRBV4-1 - - CASSQGGSGLGYEQYF TGCGCCAGCAGCCAAGGAGGCTCGGGACTGGGCTACGAGCAGTACTTC